Included here is one TCR beta chain sequence, with context. These data are taken from a study of long-term antiretroviral therapy in people with HIV. immunoSEQ v3.0 was run at survey level. Data came from immunoSEQ multiplex PCR; TCRdb stores just in-frame clones and leaves some out. The sample holds 25,000 to 35,000 clones, more than 85% seen once. V shed 7 bases and J shed 5 bases, with 13 bases lying between them. This CDR3 has 13 amino acids. The germline V gene encodes CDR1 SNHLY and CDR2 FYNNEI. The J gene is TRBJ2-3, the V gene TRBV2; D is unresolved. This specimen consisted of unsorted PBMCs, obtained 3.1 years after starting antiretroviral therapy. The source is a man in his late teens or twenties with HIV. The CDR3 sequence is CASKARLGDTQYF. The DNA of the CDR3 is TGTGCCAGCAAAGCTCGACTTGGAGATACGCAGTATTTT. The full variable domain, rest sourced from reference TRBV2 and TRBJ2-3, is EPEVTQTPSHQVTQMGQEVILRCVPISNHLYFYWYRQILGQKVEFLVSFYNNEISEKSEIFDDQFSVERPDGSNFTLKIRSTKLEDSAMYFCASKARLGDTQYFGPGTRLTVL.